This T cell receptor (beta chain) was sequenced in a study of CD8 T cells in ankylosing spondylitis. Overall study results and limits: Within matched ankylosing spondylitis synovial fluid, disease-linked clones were reportedly significantly enriched. For ankylosing spondylitis blood, a TCR beta motif of 8 or 9 highly homologous variants appeared characteristic.

This CDR3 region has 13 residues. V gave up 2 bases and J gave up 3 bases, with 8 bases separating them. The germline V gene encodes CDR1 SQVTM and CDR2 ANQGSEA. This clonotype occurred many times. Its antigen is not identified. Quantitative 5'-RACE with molecular barcodes was used to make the TCR beta libraries. MiXCR was run by TCRdb on the 5' RACE reads, yielding one entry per CDR3 protein. The sample includes 200,000 to 300,000 distinct CDR3 sequences, 10% to 13% seen only once; the top ten take 2.6%. The sample comprised blood, either unsorted or a sorted T cell fraction (not recorded which). This TCR came from a male donor with ankylosing spondylitis or in good health (not recorded which). The rearrangement uses TRBV29-1 and TRBJ1-3, with D tentatively TRBD1 (5 bases). CDR3 coding DNA: TGCAGCGTTGAATCGGGGCATGGAAACACCATATATTTT. Translating it yields CSVESGHGNTIYF.